The 13 T cell receptor beta chains listed next were all sequenced from one sample in a study of control samples from healthy donors and cancer patients. Here immunoSEQ multiplex PCR was the method, and the copy in TCRdb shows in-frame clones only, minus some. The top ten hold 3% to 4% of the sample, which has around 140,000 clones, about 91% seen once. The specimen sequenced was blood. The receptors here all came from a man younger than 40 in good health.

V is TRBV6-5 and J is TRBJ1-5; 9 bases are shared with TRBD1. CDR1 MNHEY and CDR2 SVGAGI come from the germline V gene. CDR3 length: 14 amino acids. V trimming: 5 bases; J trimming: 10 bases; junction bases outside the gene matches: 9. The CDR3 sequence is CASSPGQGEFPQHF. The CDR3 DNA reads TGTGCCAGCAGTCCGGGACAGGGAGAATTCCCCCAGCATTTT.

The chain joins TRBV7-6 to TRBJ1-5; TRBD1 is a possible D gene (5 bases). Trimming removed 1 base from V and 0 bases from J, with 10 bases in between. This CDR3 contains 16 residues. Germline CDR1 reads SGHVS; CDR2 reads FNYEAQ. The CDR3, as DNA: TGTGCCAGCAGCTTAGATTTGGGGGATAGCAATCAGCCCCAGCATTTT. Residues: CASSLDLGDSNQPQHF.

This clone was picked up a small number of times. The chain uses TRBV12-3 or TRBV12-4 and TRBJ2-2, with D possibly called TRBD1 or TRBD2 (5 bases each). The CDR3 extends over 11 amino acids. The V and J ends lost 6 bases and 8 bases respectively, with 7 bases between them. CDR3 sequence reads: CASRGRGELFF. The CDR3 DNA reads as TGTGCCAGCAGGGGACGAGGGGAGCTGTTTTTT.

This chain uses TRBV27 with TRBJ1-4, with 9 bases lining up with TRBD1. With V trimmed by 4 bases and J by 10 bases, 4 bases remained unmatched. The germline CDR1 and CDR2 sequences are MNHEY and SMNVEV (reference sequence). This CDR3 spans 13 amino acids. As DNA, the CDR3 is TGTGCCAGCAGTTGGGGGACAGGGAGAAAACTGTTTTTT. It codes for CASSWGTGRKLFF.

The V call is TRBV19, the J call TRBJ2-3, with 7 bases aligning to TRBD2. Germline CDR1 is LNHDA and CDR2 is SQIVND (reference sequence). The CDR3 is 16 residues long. Trimming took 2 bases from V and 1 from J; bases not matched to a gene: 6. Written as DNA, the CDR3 is TGTGCCAGTAGTATAAGTATGGGGGGGGGCACAGATACGCAGTATTTT. Translation: CASSISMGGGTDTQYF. Full variable domain (missing parts from reference TRBV19 and TRBJ2-3): DGGITQSPKYLFRKEGQNVTLSCEQNLNHDAMYWYRQDPGQGLRLIYYSQIVNDFQKGDIAEGYSVSREKKESFPLTVTSAQKNPTAFYLCASSISMGGGTDTQYFGPGTRLTVL.

The count of this clone is one. This chain links TRBV11-2 with TRBJ1-3; D call uncertain. Germline lookup yields CDR1 SGHAT and CDR2 FQNNGV. The CDR3 runs to 15 residues. Trimming removed 3 bases from V and 0 bases from J, with 9 bases in between. For the CDR3, the DNA is TGTGCCAGCAGCTTTAACCCGGGCTCTGGAAACACCATATATTTT. It specifies CASSFNPGSGNTIYF.

This chain connects TRBV24-1 to TRBJ2-7; D possibly corresponds to TRBD1 (6 bases). The CDR3 loop spans 13 amino acids. V lost 2 bases and J lost 5, with 9 bases in between. CDR1 KGHDR and CDR2 SFDVKD come from the germline V gene. Written as DNA, the CDR3 is TGTGCCACCAGTGATTCACAGGGAGACGAGCAGTACTTC. This sequence encodes CATSDSQGDEQYF.

In this sample, this clone turned up once. The gene calls are TRBV5-4 and TRBJ2-7; 7 nucleotides agree with TRBD1. Germline V lookup: CDR1 SGHNT, CDR2 YYREEE (reference sequence). Trimming cost V 5 bases and J 3 bases; bases outside gene matches: 5. This CDR3 has 13 residues. As DNA, the CDR3 is TGTGCCAGCAGGGTACAGGGGAGCTACGAGCAGTACTTC. Protein: CASRVQGSYEQYF.

J is TRBJ2-3 and V is TRBV5-1; D gene ambiguous. Trimming pared 0 bases from V and 1 base from J, leaving 6 bases between. The germline V gene encodes CDR1 SGHRS and CDR2 YFSETQ. This CDR3 spans 14 amino acids. The CDR3 DNA is TGCGCCAGCAGCTTGGACCCGGGCACAGATACGCAGTATTTT. Encoded protein: CASSLDPGTDTQYF.

V gene TRBV27 combines with J gene TRBJ2-7, with TRBD1 matching 9 bases. The CDR3 runs to 14 residues. Trimming took 5 bases from V and 6 from J; bases not matched to a gene: 8. Germline V gene lookup returns CDR1 MNHEY and CDR2 SMNVEV (reference sequence). The chain's CDR3 is CASSPGTGLGEQYF. CDR3 nucleotides: TGTGCCAGCAGTCCCGGGACAGGGCTGGGCGAGCAGTACTTC.

The chain couples TRBV24-1 to TRBJ2-2; 8 nucleotides agree with TRBD1. There are 16 residues in the CDR3. V shed 3 bases and J 2 bases; nucleotides not matched to a gene: 4. Per the germline V gene, CDR1 is KGHDR and CDR2 is SFDVKD. CDR3 coding DNA: TGTGCCACCAGTGATCCGACAGGGGACAACACCGGGGAGCTGTTTTTT. Translated, it gives CATSDPTGDNTGELFF.

The table lists this clone with a count of one. The chain employs TRBV9 and TRBJ1-3; D remains ambiguous. Trimming removed 4 bases from V and 2 bases from J, with 13 bases in between. CDR3 length equals 15 residues. CDR1 is SGDLS, CDR2 YYNGEE, per germline. CDR3 loop: CASSPGGSAGNTIYF. The CDR3 DNA is TGTGCCAGCAGCCCAGGAGGGTCAGCTGGAAACACCATATATTTT.

This chain uses TRBV7-2 with TRBJ2-3; D remains unclear. V lost 1 base, J lost 2 bases, and 4 bases lay in between. The CDR3 is 13 amino acids. In germline, CDR1 is SGHTA, CDR2 FQGNSA. CDR3 loop: CASSLDPTDTQYF. CDR3 DNA sequence: TGTGCCAGCAGCTTAGACCCCACAGATACGCAGTATTTT. The full variable domain, with the rest looked up from reference TRBV7-2 and TRBJ2-3, is GAGVSQSPSNKVTEKGKDVELRCDPISGHTALYWYRQSLGQGLEFLIYFQGNSAPDKSGLPSDRFSAERTGGSVSTLTIQRTQQEDSAVYLCASSLDPTDTQYFGPGTRLTVL.